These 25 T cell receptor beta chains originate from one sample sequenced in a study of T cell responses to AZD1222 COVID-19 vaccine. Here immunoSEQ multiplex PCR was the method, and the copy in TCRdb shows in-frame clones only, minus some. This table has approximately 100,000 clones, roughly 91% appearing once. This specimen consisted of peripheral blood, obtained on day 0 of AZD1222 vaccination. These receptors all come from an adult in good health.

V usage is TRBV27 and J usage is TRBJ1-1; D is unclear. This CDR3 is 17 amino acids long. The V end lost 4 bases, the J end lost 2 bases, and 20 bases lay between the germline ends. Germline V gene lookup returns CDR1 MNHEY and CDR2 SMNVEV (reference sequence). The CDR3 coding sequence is TGTGCCAGCAGTTCACGTCTCTCGACCAGGCTTAACACTGAAGCTTTCTTT. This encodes CASSSRLSTRLNTEAFF.

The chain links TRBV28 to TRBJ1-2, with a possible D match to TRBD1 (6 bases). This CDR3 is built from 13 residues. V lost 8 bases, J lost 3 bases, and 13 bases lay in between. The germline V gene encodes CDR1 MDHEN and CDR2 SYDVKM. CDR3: CASEGGRYYGYTF. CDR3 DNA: TGTGCCAGCGAGGGGGGGCGTTACTATGGCTACACCTTC.

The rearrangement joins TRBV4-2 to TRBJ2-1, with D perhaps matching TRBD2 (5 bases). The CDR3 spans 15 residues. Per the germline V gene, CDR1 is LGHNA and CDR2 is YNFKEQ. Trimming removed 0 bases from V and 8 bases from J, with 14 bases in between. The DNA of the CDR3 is TGTGCCAGCAGCCAAGAAAGTCGGGCGGGTCATGAGCAGTTCTTC. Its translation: CASSQESRAGHEQFF.

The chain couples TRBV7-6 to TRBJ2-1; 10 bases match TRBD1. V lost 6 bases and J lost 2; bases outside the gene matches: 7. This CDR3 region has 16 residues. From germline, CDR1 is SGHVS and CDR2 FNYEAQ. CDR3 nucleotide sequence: TGTGCCAGCAGTTCGACAGGGGGCCAGACCTACAATGAGCAGTTCTTC. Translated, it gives CASSSTGGQTYNEQFF.

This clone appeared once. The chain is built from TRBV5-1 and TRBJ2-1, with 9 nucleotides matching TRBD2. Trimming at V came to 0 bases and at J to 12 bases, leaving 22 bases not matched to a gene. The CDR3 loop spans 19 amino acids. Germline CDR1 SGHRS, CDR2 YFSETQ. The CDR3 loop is CASSLGPVGVAGEGAGQFF. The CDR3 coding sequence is TGCGCCAGCAGCTTGGGCCCGGTAGGGGTAGCGGGAGAAGGAGCAGGGCAGTTCTTC.

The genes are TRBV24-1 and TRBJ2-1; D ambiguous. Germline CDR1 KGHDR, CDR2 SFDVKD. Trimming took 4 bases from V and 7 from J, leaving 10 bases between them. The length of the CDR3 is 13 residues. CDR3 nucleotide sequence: TGTGCCACCAGTGACTCTATCTTGAATGAGCAGTTCTTC. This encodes CATSDSILNEQFF.

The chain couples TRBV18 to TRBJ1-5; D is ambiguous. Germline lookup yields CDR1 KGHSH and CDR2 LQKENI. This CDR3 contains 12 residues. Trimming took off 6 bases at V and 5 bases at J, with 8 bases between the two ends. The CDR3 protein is CASSPPDQPQHF. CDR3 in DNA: TGTGCCAGCTCCCCTCCAGATCAGCCCCAGCATTTT. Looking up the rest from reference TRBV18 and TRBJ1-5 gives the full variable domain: NAGVMQNPRHLVRRRGQEARLRCSPMKGHSHVYWYRQLPEEGLKFMVYLQKENIIDESGMPKERFSAEFPKEGPSILRIQQVVRGDSAAYFCASSPPDQPQHFGDGTRLSIL.

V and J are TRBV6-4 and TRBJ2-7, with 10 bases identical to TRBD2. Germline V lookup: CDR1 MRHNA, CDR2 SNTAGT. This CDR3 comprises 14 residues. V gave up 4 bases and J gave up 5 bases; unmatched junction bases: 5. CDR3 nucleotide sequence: TGTGCCAGCAGTGTTCTAGCGGGAGCCCACGAGCAGTACTTC. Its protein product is CASSVLAGAHEQYF.

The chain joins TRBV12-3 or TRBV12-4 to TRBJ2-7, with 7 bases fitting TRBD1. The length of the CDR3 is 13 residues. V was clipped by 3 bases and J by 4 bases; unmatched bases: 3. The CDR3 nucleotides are TGTGCCAGCAGTTTGGCAGGGGGATACGAGCAGTACTTC. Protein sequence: CASSLAGGYEQYF.

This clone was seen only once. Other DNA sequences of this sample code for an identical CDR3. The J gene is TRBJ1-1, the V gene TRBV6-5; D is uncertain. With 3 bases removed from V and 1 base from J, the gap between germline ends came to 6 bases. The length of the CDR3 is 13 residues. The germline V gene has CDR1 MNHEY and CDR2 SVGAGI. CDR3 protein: CASSYFGNTEAFF. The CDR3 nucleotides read TGTGCCAGCAGTTATTTTGGGAACACTGAAGCTTTCTTT.

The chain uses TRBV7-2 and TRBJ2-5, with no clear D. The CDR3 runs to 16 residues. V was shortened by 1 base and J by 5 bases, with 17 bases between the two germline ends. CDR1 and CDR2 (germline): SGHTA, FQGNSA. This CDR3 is CASSLVRALVEETQYF. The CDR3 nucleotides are TGTGCCAGCAGCTTAGTTAGGGCCCTAGTTGAGGAGACCCAGTACTTC.

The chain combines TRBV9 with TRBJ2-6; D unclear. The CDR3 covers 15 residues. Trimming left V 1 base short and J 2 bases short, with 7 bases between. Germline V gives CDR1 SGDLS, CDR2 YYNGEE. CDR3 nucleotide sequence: TGTGCCAGCAGCGTAACTGACACTGGGGCCAACGTCCTGACTTTC. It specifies CASSVTDTGANVLTF.

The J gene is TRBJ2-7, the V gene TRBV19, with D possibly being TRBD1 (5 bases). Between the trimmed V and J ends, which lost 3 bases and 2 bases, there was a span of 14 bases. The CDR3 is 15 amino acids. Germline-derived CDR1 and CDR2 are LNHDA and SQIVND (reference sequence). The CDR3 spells CASSMFSDTAYEQYF. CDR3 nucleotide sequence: TGTGCCAGTAGTATGTTCTCGGACACCGCCTACGAGCAGTACTTC.

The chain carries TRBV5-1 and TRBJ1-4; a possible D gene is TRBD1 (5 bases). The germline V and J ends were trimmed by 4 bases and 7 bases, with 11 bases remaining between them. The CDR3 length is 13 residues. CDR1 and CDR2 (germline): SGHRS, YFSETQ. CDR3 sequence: CASSPGIREKLFF. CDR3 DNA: TGCGCCAGCAGCCCAGGGATACGTGAAAAACTGTTTTTT. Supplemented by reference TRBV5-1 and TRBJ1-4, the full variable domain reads KAGVTQTPRYLIKTRGQQVTLSCSPISGHRSVSWYQQTPGQGLQFLFEYFSETQRNKGNFPGRFSGRQFSNSRSEMNVSTLELGDSALYLCASSPGIREKLFFGSGTQLSVL.

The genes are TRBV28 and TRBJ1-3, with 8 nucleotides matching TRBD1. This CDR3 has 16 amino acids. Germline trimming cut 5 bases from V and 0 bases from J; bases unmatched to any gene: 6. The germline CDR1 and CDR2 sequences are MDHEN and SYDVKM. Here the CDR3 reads CASSSRQGPSGNTIYF. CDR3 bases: TGTGCCAGCAGTAGCCGACAGGGGCCCTCTGGAAACACCATATATTTT.

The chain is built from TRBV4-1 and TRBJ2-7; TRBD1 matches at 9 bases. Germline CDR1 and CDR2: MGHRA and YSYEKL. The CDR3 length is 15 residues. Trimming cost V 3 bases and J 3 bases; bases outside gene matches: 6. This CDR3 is CASSHPGTGLYEQYF. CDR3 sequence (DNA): TGCGCCAGCAGCCACCCCGGGACAGGGCTCTACGAGCAGTACTTC.

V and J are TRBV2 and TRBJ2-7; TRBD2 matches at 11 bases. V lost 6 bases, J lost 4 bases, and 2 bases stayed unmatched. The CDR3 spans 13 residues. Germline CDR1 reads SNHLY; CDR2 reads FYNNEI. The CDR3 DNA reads TGTGCCAGCAGGGTAGCGGGGGGGTACGAGCAGTACTTC. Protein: CASRVAGGYEQYF. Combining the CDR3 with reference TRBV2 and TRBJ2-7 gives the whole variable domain EPEVTQTPSHQVTQMGQEVILRCVPISNHLYFYWYRQILGQKVEFLVSFYNNEISEKSEIFDDQFSVERPDGSNFTLKIRSTKLEDSAMYFCASRVAGGYEQYFGPGTRLTVT.

The CDR3 loop is CSVVKSGGTYGYTF. In nucleotides, the CDR3 is TGCAGCGTTGTTAAATCTGGGGGAACCTATGGCTACACCTTC. The chain uses TRBV29-1 and TRBJ1-2; D perhaps matches TRBD1 (5 bases). The V gene lost 4 bases and the J gene lost 4 bases, with 16 bases spanning the gap. The CDR3 covers 14 residues. The germline gives CDR1 SQVTM, CDR2 ANQGSEA.

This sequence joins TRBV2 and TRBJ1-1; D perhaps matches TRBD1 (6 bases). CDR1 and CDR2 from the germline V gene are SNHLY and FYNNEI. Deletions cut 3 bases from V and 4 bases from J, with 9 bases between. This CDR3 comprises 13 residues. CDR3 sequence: CASSDRGITEAFF. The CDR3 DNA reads TGTGCCAGCAGTGACAGGGGAATCACTGAAGCTTTCTTT.

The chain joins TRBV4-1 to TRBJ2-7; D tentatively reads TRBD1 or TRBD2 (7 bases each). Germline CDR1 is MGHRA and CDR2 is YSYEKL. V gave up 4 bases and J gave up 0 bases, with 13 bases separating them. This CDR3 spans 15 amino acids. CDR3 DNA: TGCGCCAGCAGCCCGGCGGGGGACAGCTCCTACGAGCAGTACTTC. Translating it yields CASSPAGDSSYEQYF.

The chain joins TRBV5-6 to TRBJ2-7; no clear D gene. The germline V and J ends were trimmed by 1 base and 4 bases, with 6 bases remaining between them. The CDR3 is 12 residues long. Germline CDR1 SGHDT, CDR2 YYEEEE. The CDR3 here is CASSLTKYEQYF. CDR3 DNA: TGTGCCAGCAGCTTGACTAAATACGAGCAGTACTTC.

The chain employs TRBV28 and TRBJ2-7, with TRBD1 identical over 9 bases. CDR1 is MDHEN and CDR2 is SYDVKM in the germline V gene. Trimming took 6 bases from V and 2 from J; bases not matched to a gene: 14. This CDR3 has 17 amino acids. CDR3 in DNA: TGTGCCAGCAGACTCCGGGACAGGGCCATACTAACCTACGAGCAGTACTTC. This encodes CASRLRDRAILTYEQYF.

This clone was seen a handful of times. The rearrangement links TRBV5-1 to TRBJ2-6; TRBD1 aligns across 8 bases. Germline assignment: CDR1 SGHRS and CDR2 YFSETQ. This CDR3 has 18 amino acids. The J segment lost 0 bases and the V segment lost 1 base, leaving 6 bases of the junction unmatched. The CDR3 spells CASSLRGQAISGANVLTF. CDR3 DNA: TGCGCCAGCAGCTTGCGGGGACAGGCGATCTCTGGGGCCAACGTCCTGACTTTC.

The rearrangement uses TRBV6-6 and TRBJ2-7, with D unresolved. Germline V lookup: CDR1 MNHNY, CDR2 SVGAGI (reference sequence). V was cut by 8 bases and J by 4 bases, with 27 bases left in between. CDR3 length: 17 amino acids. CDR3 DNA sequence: TGTGCCAGCGGTCGGGCTTCGACTTTTTACTCCACGTACGAGCAGTACTTC. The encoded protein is CASGRASTFYSTYEQYF.

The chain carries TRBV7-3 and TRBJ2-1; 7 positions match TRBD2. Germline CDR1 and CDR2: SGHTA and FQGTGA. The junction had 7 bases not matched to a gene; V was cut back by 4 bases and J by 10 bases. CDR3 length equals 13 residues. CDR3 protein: CASSSGGTEEQFF. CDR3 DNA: TGTGCCAGCAGCTCCGGGGGGACGGAGGAGCAGTTCTTC.